This T cell receptor (beta chain) comes out of a study of HIV-infected children after antiretroviral therapy interruption (dated by TCRdb to 2018 to 2020). Describing the broader study: All eight included children had a CD4+ count above 500 and a viral load below 50 copies/ml, with four on planned treatment interruption and four on continuous treatment. Median age was about 9.5 years in the interruption group and approximately 8 years in the continuous treatment group. For the continuous-treatment arm, samples from the corresponding weeks 0, 48 and 150 were analyzed. Alongside measurements of thymic output, TCR repertoires of children on planned treatment interruption were compared with TCR repertoires of children on continuous antiretroviral treatment. For the interruption arm, samples were taken at week 0, at week 12, at the end of interruption (week 24 or 48), and roughly 3 years after the study ended. Exposure to EBV and CMV had been recorded for most participating children.

A word on this clonotype: Its antigen remains unidentified. No base qualities exist here, and no much larger clone lies one base off it.

To prepare the library, 3' RACE was applied. To correct PCR amplification bias, TCR libraries were generated from RNA with a 3' RACE protocol that used unique molecular identifiers. Amplicon libraries were pooled in groups of up to roughly 12 and sequenced on an Illumina MiSeq using v2 2x250 paired-end chemistry. Per the authors' processing: Reads were processed with Decombinator to assign V and J genes and CDR3, with barcode-based error and PCR bias correction. Before the Gini coefficient was calculated with the R ineq package, repertoires were subsampled to the same depth. GLIPH, Hamming distance and a shared triplet metric were used to assess CDR3 similarity. TCRdb cleaned the public reads at Q25 with fastp, built clones with MiXCR and kept in-frame beta chains. Here each entry gathers all rows of one CDR3 protein and keeps the most common genes and DNA. TCRdb's processing, not the authors', yielded these V and J calls. The sample table lists about 46,000 distinct CDR3 sequences, roughly 4.5% of them with a count of one. 0.6% to 0.85% of the sample is taken by the ten largest.

V gives up 4 bases and J gives up 1 base, and the segment between their germline ends measures 14 bases. Taken from cysteine to phenylalanine, the CDR3 has 15 residues. The sequence is cut down to CDR3 DNA, 45 bases in frame from base 1. The germline V gene gives CDR1 as SGHRS and CDR2 as YFSETQ. Overall results and qualifications from the work: Minor non-naive CD45RA+ populations such as EMRA or stem memory cells might have been included among the sorted CD45RA+ naive cells. An increase in the naive CD4+ Gini coefficient was observed by the end of treatment interruption, suggesting clonal expansion, and a return to baseline was observed by 3 years. The small number of patients is a limitation, and caution is needed when interpreting the data. In naive CD4+ repertoires of PTI patients, reduced CDR3 sharing between time points was observed after interruption began, whereas many sequences were found to be shared between end of interruption and 3 years later.

Interpreted using the paper, the treatment or condition label stands for: PENTA 11 planned treatment interruption arm or continuous ART arm. Participants were children from the United Kingdom aged 2 to 15 years who had received at least three-drug ART for at least 24 weeks. Cryopreserved PBMCs with at least 5 million viable cells were required; a few candidate patients were excluded for low viable PBMC yield. Using a FACSAria III cell sorter, naive CD4+ CD45RA+ CD45RO- T cells were FACS-sorted out of thawed PBMCs. After sorting, cells were fixed, and RNA was extracted with the RNeasy FFPE kit and then with the RNeasy Micro kit.

The source was CD45RA+ CD4+ T cells from PBMCs, pooled from several time points, collected from a donor given antiretroviral therapy, either interrupted or continuous. Explained via the paper, the cell subset or site label denotes: naive CD4+ CD45RA+ CD45RO- T cells. The sequence derives from a pool of human donors with HIV. The chain links TRBV5-1 with TRBJ2-5, with the D gene too uncertain to name. The CDR3: CASSAAPRSQETQYF. The nucleotide sequence reads as follows: TGCGCCAGCAGCGCTGCACCTAGAAGCCAAGAGACCCAGTACTTC.